The clone carrying this T cell receptor beta chain was seen at least ten times. The antigen remains unidentified. The CDR3 covers 16 residues. J was trimmed by 2 bases and V by 1 base; bases with no gene match: 10. The germline V gene encodes CDR1 DFQATT and CDR2 SNEGSKA (reference sequence). This record comes from a study of regulatory T cells in long-lasting Graves disease. Study observations and caveats: Gene preferences differed: TRBV28, TRBJ1-2, TRBJ2-5 in persistent cases.

Indicated time point: newly diagnosed GD, antithyroid drugs for less than 3 months. TCR sequences were obtained from RNA taken from PBMCs. EDTA tubes held roughly 9.9 milliliters of peripheral blood from each patient. Arm-PCR of CDR3 regions with iRepertoire HTBI primers generated TCR beta libraries. TCRdb analysed the multiplex PCR reads with MiXCR anew, one entry per CDR3 protein. The data contain roughly 350,000 distinct CDR3 sequences, around 15% of them singletons. This sample was also put to use in a study of T cells in Graves' hyperthyroidism and ophthalmopathy.

Here the sequenced sample was peripheral blood mononuclear cells (PBMCs), taken at new diagnosis, from a patient treated with antithyroid drugs. This sequence joins TRBV20-1 and TRBJ1-1; the match to TRBD1 covers 7 bases. The source of this sequence is a woman aged 18-30 years with Graves disease. CDR3: CSARVRGTLLNTEAFF. The CDR3 DNA follows: TGCAGTGCTAGAGTCAGGGGGACGCTGCTCAACACTGAAGCTTTCTTT.